These 7 T cell receptor beta chains share one sample of origin, sequenced in a study of T cells and Merkel cell carcinoma outcomes. The method was immunoSEQ multiplex PCR; TCRdb's version includes in-frame clones alone and lacks a portion of them. The data contain over 1,500 clones, 87% of them singletons. The sequenced sample was tumor tissue from Merkel cell carcinoma. All receptors derive from a human donor with Merkel cell carcinoma.

The chain has TRBV19 and TRBJ1-5, with unresolved D. Germline CDR1 is LNHDA and CDR2 is SQIVND (reference sequence). The CDR3 extends over 18 amino acids. Trimming stripped 0 bases from V and 0 bases from J, with 15 bases between. CDR3 in DNA: TGTGCCAGTAGTATAGATCCCGCTTACAAGTATAGCAATCAGCCCCAGCATTTT. Its protein is CASSIDPAYKYSNQPQHF.

The CDR3 sequence is CASSGGGVIDTQYF. The CDR3 coding sequence is TGTGCCAGCAGCGGAGGCGGGGTGATAGATACGCAGTATTTT. The J gene is TRBJ2-3, the V gene TRBV9; a possible D gene is TRBD2 (6 bases). V was trimmed by 3 bases and J by 5 bases, leaving 13 bases between them. This CDR3 contains 14 residues. Germline V gene lookup returns CDR1 SGDLS and CDR2 YYNGEE.

The chain is built from TRBV27 and TRBJ1-6; D gene ambiguous. CDR3 length equals 14 residues. Germline CDR1 MNHEY, CDR2 SMNVEV (reference sequence). V lost 8 bases and J lost 0, with 8 bases in between. CDR3 residues: CASGLGSYNSPLHF. CDR3 DNA sequence: TGTGCCAGCGGATTAGGCTCCTATAATTCACCCCTCCACTTT.

The chain uses TRBV5-1 and TRBJ2-1; D is ambiguous. This CDR3 region has 11 residues. Germline V gene lookup returns CDR1 SGHRS and CDR2 YFSETQ. Trimming stripped 2 bases from V and 7 bases from J, with 4 bases between. Here the CDR3 reads CASSLKNEQFF. CDR3 DNA sequence: TGCGCCAGCAGCTTAAAAAATGAGCAGTTCTTC. The full variable domain, its missing parts supplied by reference TRBV5-1 and TRBJ2-1, is KAGVTQTPRYLIKTRGQQVTLSCSPISGHRSVSWYQQTPGQGLQFLFEYFSETQRNKGNFPGRFSGRQFSNSRSEMNVSTLELGDSALYLCASSLKNEQFFGPGTRLTVL.

The rearrangement links TRBV7-9 to TRBJ1-5; possible D gene TRBD1, 5 bases. Per the germline V gene, CDR1 is SEHNR and CDR2 is FQNEAQ (reference sequence). The CDR3 runs to 16 residues. The V gene lost 7 bases and the J gene lost 0 bases, with 16 bases spanning the gap. Here the CDR3 DNA reads TGTGCCAGCAATACCTCGGGACTTAATAGCAATCAGCCCCAGCATTTT. Translation gives CASNTSGLNSNQPQHF.

V usage is TRBV9 and J usage is TRBJ2-2; D is unclear. Germline V lookup: CDR1 SGDLS, CDR2 YYNGEE. The CDR3 runs to 15 residues. With 3 bases removed from V and 2 bases from J, the gap between germline ends came to 11 bases. The CDR3 reads CASSARDFNTGELFF. CDR3 in DNA: TGTGCCAGCAGCGCCCGAGACTTCAACACCGGGGAGCTGTTTTTT.

With respect to this clone: At one end, the junction sequence differs from germline, possibly due to a read error. The chain links TRBV11-2 to TRBJ2-7; 10 positions agree with TRBD2. The length of the CDR3 is 16 residues. Germline V gene sequence: CDR1 SGHAT, CDR2 FQNNGV. In DNA form, the CDR3 reads TGTGCCAGCAGAATTGGACTAGCGGCGAGCTCCTACGAACAGTACTTC. It codes for CASRIGLAASSYEQYF. Full variable domain (outside the CDR3, taken from reference TRBV11-2 and TRBJ2-7): EAGVAQSPRYKIIEKRQSVAFWCNPISGHATLYWYQQILGQGPKLLIQFQNNGVVDDSQLPKDRFSAERLKGVDSTLKIQPAKLEDSAVYLCASRIGLAASSYEQYFGPGTRLTVT.